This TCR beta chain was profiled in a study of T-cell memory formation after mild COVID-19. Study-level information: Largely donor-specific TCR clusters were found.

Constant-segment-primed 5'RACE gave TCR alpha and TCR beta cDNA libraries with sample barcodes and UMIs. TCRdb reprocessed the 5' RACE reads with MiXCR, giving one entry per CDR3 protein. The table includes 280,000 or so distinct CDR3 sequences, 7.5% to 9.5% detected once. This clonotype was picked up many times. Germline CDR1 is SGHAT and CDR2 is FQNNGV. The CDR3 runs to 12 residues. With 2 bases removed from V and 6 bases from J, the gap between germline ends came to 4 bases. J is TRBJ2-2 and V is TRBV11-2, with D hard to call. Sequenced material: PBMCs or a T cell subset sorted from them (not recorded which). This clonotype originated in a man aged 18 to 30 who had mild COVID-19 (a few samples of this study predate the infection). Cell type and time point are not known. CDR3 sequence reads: CASSLSAGELFF. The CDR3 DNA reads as TGTGCCAGCAGCTTATCTGCCGGGGAGCTGTTTTTT. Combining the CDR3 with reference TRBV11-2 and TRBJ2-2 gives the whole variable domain EAGVAQSPRYKIIEKRQSVAFWCNPISGHATLYWYQQILGQGPKLLIQFQNNGVVDDSQLPKDRFSAERLKGVDSTLKIQPAKLEDSAVYLCASSLSAGELFFGEGSRLTVL.